One TCR beta chain is described in this entry. This sample is drawn from a study of OX40 agonist ivuxolimab in advanced cancers. The table came from immunoSEQ multiplex PCR; TCRdb's copy has only in-frame clones and leaves some out. Found here are around 100,000 clones, around 93% of them singletons; the top ten hold 0.54%. Researchers took blood at baseline, on cycle 4 day 1, and on cycle 7 day 1. V lost 3 bases and J lost 6, with 11 bases in between. The CDR3 length is 13 residues. CDR1 SGHDT and CDR2 YYEEEE come from the germline V gene. The V call is TRBV5-6, the J call TRBJ2-3, with D possibly matching TRBD2 (6 bases). This specimen consisted of CD4+ or CD8+ T cells sorted from blood, obtained in a trial of the OX40 agonist ivuxolimab. The TCR originated in an adult with an advanced solid tumor such as melanoma, head and neck, liver or kidney cancer. CDR3 sequence (DNA): TGTGCCAGCAGCTCCGGGGGAGTGGATACGCAGTATTTT. Amino acid sequence: CASSSGGVDTQYF.